Described below is a single TCR beta chain sequence and its context. This sample is part of a study of blood T cell repertoires in COVID-19. Study summary: The United States, Italy and Spain provided the acute and convalescent COVID-19 samples. In each case, the material was cDNA or gDNA derived from T cells, B-cell-depleted T cells, or PBMCs.

As handled by the study authors: Estimation of nucleated cell counts relied on the amplification of reference gene primers. Some clones are missing from TCRdb's copy, which holds only in-frame ones; the method was immunoSEQ multiplex PCR. The V and J calls and clone size come from that table; D and trimming were worked out from the DNA. The sample yields about 240,000 clones, around 90% seen once. Trimming cost V 1 base and J 5 bases; bases outside gene matches: 3. The germline gives CDR1 SGHRS, CDR2 YFSETQ. CDR3 length equals 14 residues. This chain connects TRBV5-1 to TRBJ2-5, with 9 bases aligning to TRBD2. The source material was peripheral blood. The receptor comes from a woman younger than 45 with acute or convalescent COVID-19. CDR3 in DNA: TGCGCCAGCAGCTTGAGCGGGAGGTGGGAGACCCAGTACTTC. Its protein product is CASSLSGRWETQYF.